These 21 T cell receptor beta chains came from one sample sequenced in a study of blood T cell repertoires in COVID-19. Method: immunoSEQ multiplex PCR; TCRdb's copy keeps in-frame clones and lacks some. In the table there are roughly 160,000 clones, approximately 90% of which are singletons. The sequencing input was peripheral blood. The receptors stem from a middle-aged man with acute or convalescent COVID-19.

This clone showed up just once. The rearrangement uses TRBV7-9 and TRBJ1-2, with 8 positions matching TRBD1. V was pared by 5 bases and J by 6 bases, with 5 bases of the junction left unmatched. CDR3 length: 13 residues. CDR1 is SEHNR, CDR2 FQNEAQ, per germline (reference sequence). CDR3 loop: CASSLQGADGYTF. CDR3 nucleotide sequence: TGTGCCAGCAGCCTCCAGGGGGCGGATGGCTACACCTTC.

The CDR3 nucleotides read TGTGCCATCAGTCTGGGCGGGAGGGCAGATACGCAGTATTTT. Its protein is CAISLGGRADTQYF. The chain links TRBV10-3 to TRBJ2-3, with TRBD2 matching 9 bases. This CDR3 is 14 amino acids long. V lost 5 bases and J lost 4; bases outside the gene matches: 4. The V gene's germline CDR1 is ENHRY and CDR2 SYGVKD.

The chain recombines TRBV28 with TRBJ1-3; 7 bases agree with TRBD1. The germline CDR1 and CDR2 sequences are MDHEN and SYDVKM. J lost 0 bases, V lost 6 bases, and 11 bases had no gene match. The CDR3 is made up of 17 amino acids. The CDR3 spells CASRTHRQGLSGNTIYF. The CDR3 nucleotides are TGTGCCAGCAGAACACACCGACAGGGCCTCTCTGGAAACACCATATATTTT.

V usage is TRBV3-1 (or the pseudogene TRBV3-2) and J usage is TRBJ2-3; perhaps TRBD1 as D (6 bases). Germline-derived CDR1 and CDR2 are LGHDT and YNNKEL (reference sequence). Deletions cut 0 bases from V and 4 bases from J, with 14 bases between. This CDR3 comprises 16 residues. The CDR3 DNA reads TGTGCCAGCAGCCAAGATGTTTCAGGGGCGGCAGATACGCAGTATTTT. Protein: CASSQDVSGAADTQYF.

J is TRBJ1-1 and V is TRBV6-5; tentative D call: TRBD1 (5 bases). CDR1 and CDR2 from the germline V gene are MNHEY and SVGAGI. V was cut by 5 bases and J by 0 bases, with 13 bases left in between. The CDR3 covers 15 residues. In nucleotides, the CDR3 is TGTGCCAGCAGTACGGACGGACACATGAACACTGAAGCTTTCTTT. This translates into CASSTDGHMNTEAFF.

V gene TRBV10-3 combines with J gene TRBJ1-1; D ambiguous. Trimming shortened V by 0 bases and J by 11 bases, and 10 bases separated the two germline ends. The CDR3 length is 12 residues. In germline, CDR1 is ENHRY, CDR2 SYGVKD. The CDR3 DNA reads TGTGCCATCAGTGAGTCGAGGGTGAAGGCTTTCTTT. Its protein product is CAISESRVKAFF.

The rearrangement joins TRBV28 to TRBJ2-7, with D possibly being TRBD1 (5 bases). This CDR3 has 15 amino acids. Germline assignment: CDR1 MDHEN and CDR2 SYDVKM. V lost 1 base and J lost 0, with 10 bases in between. The DNA for the CDR3 is TGTGCCAGCAGTTTATCTTACCAGGGCTCCTACGAGCAGTACTTC. Protein product: CASSLSYQGSYEQYF.

The chain is built from TRBV6-5 and TRBJ2-1; TRBD2 might be the D (6 bases). V gave up 0 bases and J gave up 6 bases, with 9 bases separating them. Per germline, CDR1 MNHEY and CDR2 SVGAGI. The CDR3 loop spans 14 amino acids. The DNA of the CDR3 is TGTGCCAGCAGTTACTCTGGAGGGCCCAATGAGCAGTTCTTC. Its translation is CASSYSGGPNEQFF.

V and J are TRBV6-4 and TRBJ2-6; the D gene is possibly TRBD1 (6 bases). This CDR3 has 16 amino acids. The germline CDR1 and CDR2 sequences are MRHNA and SNTAGT. Trimming stripped 0 bases from V and 4 bases from J, with 10 bases between. The CDR3 coding sequence is TGTGCCAGCAGTGACTCTTCAGGGGTAGGGGCCAACGTCCTGACTTTC. Its translation is CASSDSSGVGANVLTF.

The chain has TRBV21-1 and TRBJ1-4. TRBV21-1 is deemed a pseudogene. The CDR3 totals 15 residues. The CDR3 reads CASSKGRRANEKLFF. CDR3 in DNA: TGTGCCAGCAGCAAGGGAAGGCGGGCTAATGAAAAACTGTTTTTT.

The count of this clone is one. The CDR3 coding sequence is TGTGCCACCAGTGATCCGGGAGGATCGGGAGAGACCCAGTACTTC. The encoded protein is CATSDPGGSGETQYF. This sequence joins TRBV24-1 and TRBJ2-5; TRBD2 aligns across 7 bases. V lost 3 bases to trimming and J lost 4 bases; unmatched junction nucleotides: 7. Germline CDR1 is KGHDR and CDR2 is SFDVKD. The CDR3 spans 15 residues.

The chain uses TRBV3-1 (or the pseudogene TRBV3-2) and TRBJ2-1; 11 positions agree with TRBD2. Germline V CDR1 and CDR2: LGHDT, YNNKEL (reference sequence). The CDR3 loop spans 17 amino acids. J was trimmed by 8 bases and V by 4 bases; bases with no gene match: 13. The CDR3 DNA reads as TGTGCCAGCAGCCCCACGCGGGCTAGCGGGAGGCGGCATGAGCAGTTCTTC. Translation gives CASSPTRASGRRHEQFF.

The rearrangement uses TRBV24-1 and TRBJ2-7; a weak D match, TRBD1 (5 bases). The V gene lost 5 bases and the J gene lost 7 bases, with 20 bases spanning the gap. The CDR3 runs to 15 residues. In germline, CDR1 is KGHDR, CDR2 SFDVKD. CDR3 protein: CATSGQPKTLSEQYV. The DNA for the CDR3 is TGTGCCACCAGTGGACAGCCAAAAACCCTCTCGGAGCAGTACGTC.

The chain recombines TRBV25-1 with TRBJ1-2; D uncertain. CDR1 is MGHDK, CDR2 SYGVNS, per germline. The CDR3 sequence is 13 residues long. The V end was cut by 5 bases, the J end by 0 bases, with 7 bases between. The chain's CDR3 is CASSLGTNYGYTF. DNA for the CDR3: TGTGCCAGCAGTCTCGGGACTAACTATGGCTACACCTTC.

The rearrangement joins TRBV5-1 to TRBJ2-5; no definite D call. Deletions cut 0 bases from V and 3 bases from J, with 9 bases between. Germline CDR1 SGHRS, CDR2 YFSETQ. The CDR3 contains 14 residues. The CDR3 region is CASSLGLDKETQYF. As DNA, the CDR3 is TGCGCCAGCAGCTTGGGTTTAGACAAAGAGACCCAGTACTTC.

This chain links TRBV6-6 with TRBJ1-3; 7 bases are shared with TRBD1. This CDR3 is 15 amino acids long. Trimming took 5 bases from V and 3 from J; bases not matched to a gene: 7. Germline lookup yields CDR1 MNHNY and CDR2 SVGAGI (reference sequence). CDR3 nucleotide sequence: TGTGCCAGCAGTCCAGACAGGGCGGATGGAAACACCATATATTTT. It translates to CASSPDRADGNTIYF.

V usage is TRBV11-2 and J usage is TRBJ2-5; 7 nucleotides align to TRBD2. The CDR3 length is 14 residues. The V gene's germline CDR1 is SGHAT and CDR2 FQNNGV. V shed 5 bases and J 1 base; nucleotides not matched to a gene: 4. CDR3 bases: TGTGCCAGCAGCCAAACGGGAGGCCAAGAGACCCAGTACTTC. Protein product: CASSQTGGQETQYF.

V is TRBV2 and J is TRBJ1-2; D possibly corresponds to TRBD1 (6 bases). V was pared by 4 bases and J by 6 bases, with 12 bases between. The germline V gene encodes CDR1 SNHLY and CDR2 FYNNEI. The CDR3 is 13 residues long. The CDR3 coding sequence is TGTGCCAGCAGTGGTAACTCAGGGGATGGCTACACCTTC. Protein: CASSGNSGDGYTF.

The sample holds a few counts of this clone. The DNA for the CDR3 is TGTGCCAGCAGCCAACTTTCAGGGGGAGGCTACACCTTC. Encoded protein: CASSQLSGGGYTF. The V and J genes are TRBV4-2 and TRBJ1-2; 7 bases fit TRBD1. Germline V gene lookup returns CDR1 LGHNA and CDR2 YNFKEQ. V trimming: 2 bases; J trimming: 8 bases; junction bases outside the gene matches: 5. This CDR3 contains 13 residues.

The chain combines TRBV28 with TRBJ1-3; tentatively, D is TRBD1 (6 bases). The CDR3 runs 14 residues. V lost 8 bases and J lost 2, with 13 bases in between. Germline CDR1 is MDHEN and CDR2 is SYDVKM. The CDR3 loop is CASGGAGAGNTIYF. CDR3 DNA: TGTGCCAGCGGGGGGGCTGGCGCTGGAAACACCATATATTTT.

This clone was observed a single time. The J gene is TRBJ1-5, the V gene TRBV6-5; no firm D call. V lost 6 bases, J lost 6 bases, and 15 bases lay in between. CDR3 length equals 14 residues. Germline assignment: CDR1 MNHEY and CDR2 SVGAGI. The CDR3 DNA reads TGTGCCAGCAGAACCGGGCCCCGGGGTCAGCCCCAGCATTTT. It encodes CASRTGPRGQPQHF.